This TCR beta chain was sequenced in a study of tumor-infiltrating lymphocytes in primary liver carcinoma. Broader study findings: Tumors significantly exceeded blood in top-250-clone fraction (p = 0.039).

Unsorted bulk tissue (about 18-30 mg) underwent RNA and DNA co-extraction. Researchers generated TCR beta cDNA from approximately 520 ng of total RNA, relying on a constant-region primer. Three-round nested multiplex PCR performed with slightly modified ARM-PCR produced the TCR beta libraries. Investigators reported that the first two PCR rounds, at around 9 cycles each, used TRBV1-TRBV30 forward primers with a C-beta reverse primer. TCRdb re-called the multiplex PCR reads with MiXCR, one entry per CDR3 protein. The sample lists about 92,000 distinct CDR3 sequences, about 70% occurring once. Looked up from germline, CDR1 is SGHAT and CDR2 is FQNNGV. The CDR3 totals 16 residues. Trimming removed 0 bases at V and 7 bases at J, with 16 bases between. This clonotype occurred a few times. The antigen is not known.

The chain uses TRBV11-2 and TRBJ2-1; maybe TRBD2 (5 bases). The receptor comes from a man in his forties with primary liver carcinoma and hepatitis B virus infection. The sample consisted of tumor-adjacent normal liver tissue. The CDR3 is CASSLDMATSGNEQFF. In DNA, the CDR3 is TGTGCCAGCAGCTTAGATATGGCAACATCGGGGAATGAGCAGTTCTTC.